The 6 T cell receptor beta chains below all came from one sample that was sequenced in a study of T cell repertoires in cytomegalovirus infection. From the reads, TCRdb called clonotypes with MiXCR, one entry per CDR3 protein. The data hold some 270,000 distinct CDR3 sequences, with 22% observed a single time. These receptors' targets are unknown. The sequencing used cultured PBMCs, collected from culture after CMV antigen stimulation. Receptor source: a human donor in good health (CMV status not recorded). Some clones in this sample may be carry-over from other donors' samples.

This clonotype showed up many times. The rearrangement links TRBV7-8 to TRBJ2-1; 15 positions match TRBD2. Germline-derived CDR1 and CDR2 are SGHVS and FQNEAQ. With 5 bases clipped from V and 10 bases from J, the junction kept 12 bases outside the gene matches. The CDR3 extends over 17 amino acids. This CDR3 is CASSLSGLAGGSGEQFF. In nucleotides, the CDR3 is TGTGCCAGCAGCCTATCGGGACTAGCGGGAGGATCGGGCGAGCAGTTCTTC.

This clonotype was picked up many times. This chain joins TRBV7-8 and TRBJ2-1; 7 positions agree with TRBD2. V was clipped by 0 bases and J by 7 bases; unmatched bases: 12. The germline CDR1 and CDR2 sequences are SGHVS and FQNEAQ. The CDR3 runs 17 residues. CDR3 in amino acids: CASSLAALRERVNEQFF. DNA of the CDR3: TGTGCCAGCAGCTTAGCGGCGTTGCGGGAGAGAGTAAATGAGCAGTTCTTC.

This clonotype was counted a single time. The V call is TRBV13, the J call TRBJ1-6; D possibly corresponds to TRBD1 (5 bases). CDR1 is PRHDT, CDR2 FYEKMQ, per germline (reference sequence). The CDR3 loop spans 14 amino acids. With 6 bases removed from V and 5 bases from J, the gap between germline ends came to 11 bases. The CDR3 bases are TGTGCCAGCAGATGGACACCCAATAATTCACCCCTCCACTTT. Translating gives CASRWTPNNSPLHF.

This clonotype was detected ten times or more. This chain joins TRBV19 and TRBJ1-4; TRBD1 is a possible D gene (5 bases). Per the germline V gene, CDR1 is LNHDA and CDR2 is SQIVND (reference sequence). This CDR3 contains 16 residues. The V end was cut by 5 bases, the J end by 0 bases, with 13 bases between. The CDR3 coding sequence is TGTGCCAGTAGTTTGGGACGAATATCAACTAATGAAAAACTGTTTTTT. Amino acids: CASSLGRISTNEKLFF.

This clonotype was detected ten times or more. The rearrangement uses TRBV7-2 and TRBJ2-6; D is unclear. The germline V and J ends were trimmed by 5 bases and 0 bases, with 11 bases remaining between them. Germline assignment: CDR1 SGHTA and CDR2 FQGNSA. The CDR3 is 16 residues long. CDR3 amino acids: CASSPGRFSGANVLTF. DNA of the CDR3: TGTGCCAGCAGCCCTGGACGGTTCTCTGGGGCCAACGTCCTGACTTTC.

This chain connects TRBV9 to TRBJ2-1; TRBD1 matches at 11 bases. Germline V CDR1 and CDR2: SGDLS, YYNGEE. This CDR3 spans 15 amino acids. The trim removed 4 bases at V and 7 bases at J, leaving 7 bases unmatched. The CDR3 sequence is CASSIGQGARNEQFF. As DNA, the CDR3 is TGTGCCAGCAGCATTGGACAGGGGGCTAGGAATGAGCAGTTCTTC.